A single sample gave rise to the 29 T cell receptor beta chains below, sequenced in a study of cytomegalovirus exposure and HLA in healthy donors (dated by TCRdb to 2015 to 2018). Library preparation used the immunoSEQ multiplex PCR assay. For the multiplex PCR, a mixture combining 60 forward primers for TCR Vbeta segments and 13 reverse primers for TCR Jbeta segments was used. As stored in TCRdb, this immuneACCESS dataset retains in-frame rearrangements with V and J assigned. A fraction of the clones does not appear; measured against another copy, unresolved V genes explain less than half of the discrepancy, and the remainder lacks a known reason. The sample has 160,000 or so clones on record, about 80% of them singletons. The biggest ten clones account for approximately 1.2% of the sample. The sample consisted of PBMCs. Source of these receptors: a man aged 30-40 years in good health and CMV-seronegative.

This rearrangement joins TRBV27 to TRBJ2-1, with 9 bases aligning to TRBD1. Germline-derived CDR1 and CDR2 are MNHEY and SMNVEV (reference sequence). CDR3 size: 14 residues. The V gene end was trimmed by 6 bases and the J gene end by 7 bases; junction bases not matched to a gene: 7. CDR3: CASRSGTGFNEQFF. Written as DNA, the CDR3 is TGTGCCAGCAGATCCGGGACAGGGTTTAATGAGCAGTTCTTC.

This chain connects TRBV19 to TRBJ1-1; weak D call: TRBD1 (6 bases). The length of the CDR3 is 16 residues. Germline-derived CDR1 and CDR2 are LNHDA and SQIVND (reference sequence). V lost 7 bases and J lost 3, with 21 bases in between. The CDR3 region is CASTVGAGARHTEAFF. The CDR3 DNA sequence: TGTGCCAGTACCGTGGGGGCTGGTGCACGGCACACTGAAGCTTTCTTT.

This chain uses TRBV7-3 with TRBJ2-3; 10 bases fit TRBD2. This CDR3 is built from 16 residues. Looked up from germline, CDR1 is SGHTA and CDR2 is FQGTGA. V was pared by 8 bases and J by 2 bases, with 10 bases of the junction left unmatched. CDR3 bases: TGTGCCAGCGGCCCCTTAGCGGGGGGATACACAGATACGCAGTATTTT. As protein: CASGPLAGGYTDTQYF.

This clone appeared a few times. V usage is TRBV6-5 and J usage is TRBJ1-3, with a possible D match to TRBD1 (5 bases). Germline values: CDR1 MNHEY, CDR2 SVGAGI. Deletions cut 0 bases from V and 4 bases from J, with 13 bases between. The CDR3 loop spans 16 amino acids. For the CDR3, the DNA is TGTGCCAGCAGTTACTCAGGGGCCGCGGCCGGAAACACCATATATTTT. As protein: CASSYSGAAAGNTIYF.

The rearrangement uses TRBV4-1 and TRBJ2-2; D perhaps matches TRBD2 (7 bases). Between the trimmed V and J ends, which lost 1 base and 4 bases, there was a span of 13 bases. The CDR3 spans 16 residues. Germline V gene data show CDR1 as MGHRA and CDR2 as YSYEKL. The CDR3 region has the DNA TGCGCCAGCAGCCAAGTCGGGGGGCCGGGCACCGGGGAGCTGTTTTTT. It codes for CASSQVGGPGTGELFF.

V usage is TRBV7-4 and J usage is TRBJ1-5; TRBD1 agrees at 7 bases. This CDR3 contains 18 residues. Unmatched junction bases numbered 12, after V lost 1 base and J lost 3 bases. Germline CDR1 is SGHVT and CDR2 is SQSDAQ. The CDR3 nucleotides read TGTGCCAGCAGCTTAGTACGCCCCAAGGACAGGACCAATCAGCCCCAGCATTTT. As protein: CASSLVRPKDRTNQPQHF.

This clone was detected only once. The V call is TRBV9, the J call TRBJ2-3; TRBD2 is a possible D gene (6 bases). The germline CDR1 and CDR2 sequences are SGDLS and YYNGEE. The CDR3 consists of 16 residues. V was shortened by 4 bases and J by 3 bases, with 18 bases between the two germline ends. As DNA, the CDR3 is TGTGCCAGCAGCTCACCCCTAGGCGGGGTGACAGATACGCAGTATTTT. Translation: CASSSPLGGVTDTQYF.

The CDR3, as DNA: TGTGCCAGCAGCCGGGACAGAGGTTACACCGGGGAGCTGTTTTTT. Protein product: CASSRDRGYTGELFF. The rearrangement uses TRBV7-3 and TRBJ2-2; 7 nucleotides match TRBD1. CDR1 is SGHTA, CDR2 FQGTGA, per germline. The CDR3 has 15 amino acids. The trim removed 5 bases at V and 3 bases at J, leaving 6 bases unmatched. The complete variable domain, with remaining parts taken from reference TRBV7-3 and TRBJ2-2, reads GAGVSQTPSNKVTEKGKYVELRCDPISGHTALYWYRQSLGQGPEFLIYFQGTGAADDSGLPNDRFFAVRPEGSVSTLKIQRTERGDSAVYLCASSRDRGYTGELFFGEGSRLTVL.

V gene TRBV10-3 combines with J gene TRBJ1-1; 12 nucleotides match TRBD1. With 10 bases clipped from V and 5 bases from J, the junction kept 11 bases outside the gene matches. The CDR3 runs 15 residues. Per germline, CDR1 ENHRY and CDR2 SYGVKD. The CDR3 nucleotides read TGTGCCACCACGGGACAGGGGGCTTTGGGGACTGAAGCTTTCTTT. Its translation: CATTGQGALGTEAFF.

This clone was observed once. The J gene is TRBJ1-5, the V gene TRBV30; D remains ambiguous. The CDR3 extends over 15 amino acids. Looked up from germline, CDR1 is GTSNPN and CDR2 is SVGIG (reference sequence). V was cut by 1 base and J by 0 bases, with 10 bases left in between. CDR3 DNA sequence: TGTGCCTGGAGTGCCGTGGGAGGTAGCAATCAGCCCCAGCATTTT. Protein product: CAWSAVGGSNQPQHF.

The chain carries TRBV4-3 and TRBJ2-5; 8 nucleotides align to TRBD1. The DNA end is a closer match to TRBJ2-7, so the J assignment may be wrong. The germline V gene encodes CDR1 LGHNA and CDR2 YSLEER. This CDR3 comprises 15 residues. The CDR3 here is CASSQDPGQVNEQYF. The CDR3 nucleotides read TGCGCCAGCAGCCAAGATCCGGGACAGGTCAACGAGCAGTACTTC.

This clone was picked up one time. The chain links TRBV29-1 to TRBJ2-1; tentative D call: TRBD1 (6 bases). The CDR3 runs 12 residues. The germline V gene encodes CDR1 SQVTM and CDR2 ANQGSEA. V was shortened by 3 bases and J by 8 bases, with 11 bases between the two germline ends. DNA for the CDR3: TGCAGCGTTGATCTGCAGGGGTATGAGCAGTTCTTC. Translation: CSVDLQGYEQFF.

The chain carries TRBV7-8 and TRBJ1-1, with no clear D. The germline gives CDR1 SGHVS, CDR2 FQNEAQ. V gave up 3 bases and J gave up 0 bases, with 5 bases separating them. The CDR3 has 13 amino acids. CDR3 in amino acids: CASSFPVNTEAFF. CDR3 nucleotides: TGTGCCAGCAGCTTTCCAGTGAACACTGAAGCTTTCTTT.

The rearrangement uses TRBV19 and TRBJ1-5; D uncertain. The V end was cut by 7 bases, the J end by 2 bases, with 15 bases between. Germline V gives CDR1 LNHDA, CDR2 SQIVND (reference sequence). The CDR3 spans 15 residues. For the CDR3, the DNA is TGTGCCAGTACAGAGGGAGTGAGTCGCAATCAGCCCCAGCATTTT. Residues: CASTEGVSRNQPQHF.

The chain's CDR3 is CASSKVDRGFPYLGEQYF. The CDR3 nucleotides are TGTGCCAGCAGCAAAGTTGACAGGGGCTTTCCCTACCTGGGCGAGCAGTACTTC. V is TRBV21-1 and J is TRBJ2-7; the D call in the table, TRBD1, was not verified against the DNA. TRBV21-1 is shown as a pseudogene. This CDR3 is built from 18 residues.

V and J are TRBV7-2 and TRBJ1-5; D is perhaps TRBD1 (5 bases). Germline CDR1 is SGHTA and CDR2 is FQGNSA. The CDR3 is 18 residues long. Between the trimmed V and J ends, which lost 4 bases and 1 base, there was a span of 20 bases. This CDR3 is CASSYKGRSGTSNQPQHF. DNA of the CDR3: TGTGCCAGCAGCTACAAGGGGCGGAGCGGGACCAGCAATCAGCCCCAGCATTTT.

V and J are TRBV4-1 and TRBJ1-4; 10 bases agree with TRBD1. Germline V gene lookup returns CDR1 MGHRA and CDR2 YSYEKL. There are 18 residues in the CDR3. V was clipped by 0 bases and J by 3 bases; unmatched bases: 7. Here the CDR3 reads CASSQDWATGGSNEKLFF. The DNA of the CDR3 is TGCGCCAGCAGCCAAGATTGGGCGACAGGGGGCTCTAATGAAAAACTGTTTTTT.

The chain uses TRBV9 and TRBJ1-2; 8 positions match TRBD1. Germline trimming cut 0 bases from V and 5 bases from J; bases unmatched to any gene: 6. Germline CDR1 SGDLS, CDR2 YYNGEE. The length of the CDR3 is 15 residues. CDR3 sequence (DNA): TGTGCCAGCAGCGTAGGAACAGGGGGGGATTATGGCTACACCTTC. Amino acid sequence: CASSVGTGGDYGYTF.

V and J are TRBV14 and TRBJ2-3; 9 nucleotides agree with TRBD2. With 4 bases clipped from V and 0 bases from J, the junction kept 8 bases outside the gene matches. The CDR3 spans 17 residues. Germline CDR1 reads SGHDN; CDR2 reads FVKESK. The CDR3 loop is CASSPWATSGSTDTQYF. CDR3 DNA sequence: TGTGCCAGCAGCCCGTGGGCCACTAGCGGGAGCACAGATACGCAGTATTTT.

This chain uses TRBV30 with TRBJ1-2; TRBD1 might be the D (5 bases). The V end was cut by 3 bases, the J end by 6 bases, with 17 bases between. The CDR3 length is 14 residues. In germline, CDR1 is GTSNPN, CDR2 SVGIG (reference sequence). Here the CDR3 DNA reads TGTGCCTGGAGAAACCTAGGGGCAGGGAATGGCTACACCTTC. It yields the protein CAWRNLGAGNGYTF. The whole variable domain, remainder taken from reference TRBV30 and TRBJ1-2, is SQTIHQWPATLVQPVGSPLSLECTVEGTSNPNLYWYRQAAGRGLQLLFYSVGIGQISSEVPQNLSASRPQDRQFILSSKKLLLSDSGFYLCAWRNLGAGNGYTFGSGTRLTVV.

The gene calls are TRBV2 and TRBJ1-5; D not resolved. Germline V gives CDR1 SNHLY, CDR2 FYNNEI. V was cut by 6 bases and J by 2 bases, with 14 bases left in between. This CDR3 spans 15 amino acids. The CDR3 reads CASRPGRQGNQPQHF. Here the CDR3 DNA reads TGTGCCAGCAGACCCGGAAGGCAGGGCAATCAGCCCCAGCATTTT.

This clone was detected a few times. The chain links TRBV6-5 to TRBJ1-5; no reliable D call. Trimming cost V 0 bases and J 7 bases, with 10 bases left between them. From germline, CDR1 is MNHEY and CDR2 SVGAGI. This CDR3 is 14 amino acids long. Here the CDR3 DNA reads TGTGCCAGCAGTTACTCGGGAGGTCGCCAGCCCCAGCATTTT. As protein: CASSYSGGRQPQHF.

The chain joins TRBV27 to TRBJ1-6, with 9 nucleotides matching TRBD1. J gave up 0 bases and V 2 bases, and 8 bases lay outside the gene matches. The CDR3 loop spans 19 amino acids. Germline loops: CDR1 MNHEY, CDR2 SMNVEV (reference sequence). CDR3 in amino acids: CASSLVWETGGSYNSPLHF. The CDR3, as DNA: TGTGCCAGCAGTTTAGTTTGGGAGACAGGGGGCTCCTATAATTCACCCCTCCACTTT.

This rearrangement joins TRBV4-3 to TRBJ1-5; weak D call: TRBD1 (6 bases). V gave up 4 bases and J gave up 2 bases, with 12 bases separating them. CDR1 is LGHNA and CDR2 is YSLEER in the germline V gene. The CDR3 sequence is 15 residues long. The DNA of the CDR3 is TGCGCCAGCAGCCTTGAGGCAGGGGGCAATCAGCCCCAGCATTTT. As protein: CASSLEAGGNQPQHF.

The V call is TRBV2, the J call TRBJ1-5, with D perhaps matching TRBD1 (6 bases). V lost 6 bases to trimming and J lost 6 bases, with 12 bases between them. CDR3 size: 13 residues. Germline CDR1 and CDR2: SNHLY and FYNNEI. The CDR3 spells CASRAGAGQPQHF. CDR3 sequence (DNA): TGTGCCAGCAGGGCGGGGGCAGGTCAGCCCCAGCATTTT.

The chain carries TRBV20-1 and TRBJ2-7, with D tentatively TRBD1 (5 bases). Germline CDR1 reads DFQATT; CDR2 reads SNEGSKA (reference sequence). CDR3 size: 11 residues. Trimming pared 6 bases from V and 3 bases from J, leaving 9 bases between. CDR3 nucleotides: TGCAGTGCGCGGACAAGCTACGAGCAGTACTTC. Protein sequence: CSARTSYEQYF.

In this sample, this clone turned up once. The gene calls are TRBV18 and TRBJ2-7; no reliable D call. This CDR3 has 18 amino acids. V lost 2 bases to trimming and J lost 0 bases, with 20 bases between them. Germline V lookup: CDR1 KGHSH, CDR2 LQKENI. CDR3 nucleotides: TGTGCCAGCTCACCATTCTATGAACCTACACTAAGCTCCTACGAGCAGTACTTC. Protein: CASSPFYEPTLSSYEQYF.

The chain combines TRBV4-1 with TRBJ1-2; 9 bases fit TRBD1. CDR1 and CDR2 from the germline V gene are MGHRA and YSYEKL. The CDR3 has 16 amino acids. V lost 3 bases, J lost 2 bases, and 7 bases stayed unmatched. CDR3 sequence: CASSHLGTGINYGYTF. The DNA for the CDR3 is TGCGCCAGCAGCCATCTTGGGACAGGGATCAACTATGGCTACACCTTC.

V usage is TRBV25-1 and J usage is TRBJ2-5, with 10 positions matching TRBD1. Germline lookup yields CDR1 MGHDK and CDR2 SYGVNS. CDR3 size: 16 residues. Losses at the gene ends were 8 bases for V and 5 bases for J; bases not matched to a gene: 14. This CDR3 is CASSISGTGVWETQYF. CDR3 coding DNA: TGTGCCAGCTCTATTTCCGGGACAGGGGTATGGGAGACCCAGTACTTC.